This T cell receptor (beta chain) was identified during a study of blood T cell repertoires in COVID-19. Clones were sequenced by immunoSEQ multiplex PCR, and TCRdb holds only the in-frame ones, with some missing. The sample contains around 150,000 clones, 82% of which appear only once. Germline lookup yields CDR1 SGHTS and CDR2 YDEGEE. The ends were cut back, 0 bases at V and 1 base at J, with 7 bases in the middle. The CDR3 spans 14 residues. The gene calls are TRBV5-8 and TRBJ1-1; D may be TRBD1 (6 bases). Sequenced sample: peripheral blood. The TCR comes from a woman in her 40s with COVID-19, enrolled during active disease. The CDR3 bases are TGTGCCAGCAGCTTGGGAGGGGGGAACACTGAAGCTTTCTTT. This codes for CASSLGGGNTEAFF.